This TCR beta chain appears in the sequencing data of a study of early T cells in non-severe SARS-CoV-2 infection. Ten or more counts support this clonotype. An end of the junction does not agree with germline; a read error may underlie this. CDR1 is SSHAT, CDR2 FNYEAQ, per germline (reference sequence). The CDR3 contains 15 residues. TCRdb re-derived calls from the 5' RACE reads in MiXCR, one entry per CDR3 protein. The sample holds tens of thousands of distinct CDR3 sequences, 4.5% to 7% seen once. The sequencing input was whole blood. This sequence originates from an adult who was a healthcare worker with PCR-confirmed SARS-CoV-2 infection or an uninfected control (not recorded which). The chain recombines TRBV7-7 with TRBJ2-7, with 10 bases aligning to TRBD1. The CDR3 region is CASSTGTGEMYEQYF. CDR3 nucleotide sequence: TGTGCTAGCAGCACTGGGACAGGGGAAATGTACGAGCAGTACTTC.